Listed here are 26 T cell receptor beta chains from one sample, sequenced in a study of cytomegalovirus exposure and HLA in healthy donors. PCR used 60 Vbeta primers and 13 Jbeta primers. Clones were read by immunoSEQ multiplex PCR, and TCRdb kept only the in-frame ones, dropping some. This sample has about 160,000 clones, with around 80% found just once. The sample was PBMCs. The receptors here all came from a young woman in good health and CMV-seronegative.

The chain is built from TRBV6-1 and TRBJ2-7; 10 nucleotides align to TRBD1. V was clipped by 9 bases and J by 6 bases; unmatched bases: 2. CDR3 length: 11 amino acids. CDR1 and CDR2 from the germline V gene are MNHNS and SASEGT. CDR3 in DNA: TGTGCCAGGGGGACAGGGGCCGAGCAGTACTTC. As protein: CARGTGAEQYF.

Judged by abundance, this clone is medium-sized. The rearrangement uses TRBV15 and TRBJ2-2; TRBD1 matches 10 bases. V dropped 8 bases and J dropped 5; count of bases not matched to a gene: 8. Germline values: CDR1 LNHNV, CDR2 YYDKDF (reference sequence). This CDR3 has 15 amino acids. The CDR3 DNA sequence: TGTGCCACCCGGGGCGGGACAGGGGATACCGGGGAGCTGTTTTTT. It codes for CATRGGTGDTGELFF.

The chain employs TRBV7-2 and TRBJ2-1, with D possibly TRBD2 on 6 matching bases. V was pared by 1 base and J by 2 bases, with 12 bases between. CDR1 is SGHTA and CDR2 is FQGNSA in the germline V gene. This CDR3 has 16 residues. The CDR3 is CASSLGLDYTYNEQFF. The DNA of the CDR3 is TGTGCCAGCAGCTTAGGGCTGGACTATACCTACAATGAGCAGTTCTTC.

The chain combines TRBV5-1 with TRBJ1-3, with D perhaps TRBD1 (5 bases). The germline V gene has CDR1 SGHRS and CDR2 YFSETQ. The CDR3 totals 16 residues. With 0 bases removed from V and 0 bases from J, the gap between germline ends came to 10 bases. Written as DNA, the CDR3 is TGCGCCAGCAGCTTGGCCTCAGGGTCCTCTGGAAACACCATATATTTT. Translating gives CASSLASGSSGNTIYF.

The rearrangement joins TRBV4-2 to TRBJ1-4, with TRBD1 as a possible D gene (6 bases). CDR3 size: 15 residues. Germline values: CDR1 LGHNA, CDR2 YNFKEQ. Trimming took off 4 bases at V and 5 bases at J, with 14 bases between the two ends. The CDR3 sequence: CASSPRQVENEKLFF. The CDR3 bases are TGTGCCAGCAGCCCCAGACAGGTAGAAAATGAAAAACTGTTTTTT.

This sequence joins TRBV5-1 and TRBJ2-1; TRBD1 aligns across 8 bases. Losses at the gene ends were 4 bases for V and 9 bases for J; bases not matched to a gene: 9. CDR3 length: 14 residues. From germline, CDR1 is SGHRS and CDR2 YFSETQ. The CDR3: CASSVRQGNGEQFF. The CDR3 DNA reads TGCGCCAGCAGCGTTAGACAGGGGAACGGTGAGCAGTTCTTC.

V gene TRBV6-1 combines with J gene TRBJ1-5; 7 bases fit TRBD1. The trim removed 3 bases at V and 6 bases at J, leaving 8 bases unmatched. Germline values: CDR1 MNHNS, CDR2 SASEGT. This CDR3 has 15 amino acids. The CDR3 bases are TGTGCCAGCAGTGACAACAGGGGCCTGACTCAGCCCCAGCATTTT. Amino acid sequence: CASSDNRGLTQPQHF.

This chain uses TRBV28 with TRBJ2-3; 9 nucleotides agree with TRBD2. The CDR3 covers 17 residues. Germline V lookup: CDR1 MDHEN, CDR2 SYDVKM. Unmatched junction bases numbered 11, after V lost 5 bases and J lost 2 bases. CDR3 sequence: CASSPLWGGGDTDTQYF. CDR3 sequence (DNA): TGTGCCAGCAGTCCGTTATGGGGCGGGGGGGACACAGATACGCAGTATTTT. Together with reference TRBV28 and TRBJ2-3, the CDR3 gives the full variable domain: DVKVTQSSRYLVKRTGEKVFLECVQDMDHENMFWYRQDPGLGLRLIYFSYDVKMKEKGDIPEGYSVSREKKERFSLILESASTNQTSMYLCASSPLWGGGDTDTQYFGPGTRLTVL.

The chain has TRBV2 and TRBJ1-1, with D perhaps matching TRBD1 (6 bases). The V end was cut by 6 bases, the J end by 11 bases, with 19 bases between. Germline V gene sequence: CDR1 SNHLY, CDR2 FYNNEI. There are 13 residues in the CDR3. DNA of the CDR3: TGTGCCAGCAGCCGGGCCAGTGTCAGGGGTGCTTTCTTT. Its protein is CASSRASVRGAFF.

The chain couples TRBV9 to TRBJ1-1; D not resolved. Deletions cut 3 bases from V and 1 base from J, with 10 bases between. This CDR3 spans 14 amino acids. In germline, CDR1 is SGDLS, CDR2 YYNGEE. CDR3 bases: TGTGCCAGCAGCGCCCCTGAGTCGAACACTGAAGCTTTCTTT. Its protein product is CASSAPESNTEAFF.

The chain has TRBV15 and TRBJ2-7; 9 bases line up with TRBD1. V trimming: 2 bases; J trimming: 4 bases; junction bases outside the gene matches: 6. There are 15 residues in the CDR3. CDR1 is LNHNV, CDR2 YYDKDF, per germline (reference sequence). As DNA, the CDR3 is TGTGCCACCAGCAGAACTAAGGACAGGGGTTACGAGCAGTACTTC. Translated: CATSRTKDRGYEQYF. The entire variable domain, with the rest obtained from reference TRBV15 and TRBJ2-7, is as follows: DAMVIQNPRYQVTQFGKPVTLSCSQTLNHNVMYWYQQKSSQAPKLLFHYYDKDFNNEADTPDNFQSRRPNTSFCFLDIRSPGLGDTAMYLCATSRTKDRGYEQYFGPGTRLTVT.

This sequence joins TRBV5-1 and TRBJ2-3, with 10 bases that match TRBD2. The germline V gene has CDR1 SGHRS and CDR2 YFSETQ. The length of the CDR3 is 17 residues. V was clipped by 4 bases and J by 6 bases; unmatched bases: 14. The CDR3: CASSPPTTSGARDTQYF. The CDR3 bases are TGCGCCAGCAGCCCCCCCACTACTAGCGGGGCGCGTGATACGCAGTATTTT.

The chain joins TRBV6-5 to TRBJ1-5, with 9 bases matching TRBD1. In germline, CDR1 is MNHEY, CDR2 SVGAGI. CDR3 length: 14 amino acids. Germline trimming cut 4 bases from V and 7 bases from J; bases unmatched to any gene: 5. CDR3 region: CASSLRTGEQPQHF. CDR3 in DNA: TGTGCCAGCAGTTTAAGGACAGGGGAACAGCCCCAGCATTTT.

The chain joins TRBV2 to TRBJ1-1; tentatively, D is TRBD1 (5 bases). The CDR3 contains 15 residues. The germline CDR1 and CDR2 sequences are SNHLY and FYNNEI. Trimming took off 6 bases at V and 2 bases at J, with 16 bases between the two ends. The CDR3 region has the DNA TGTGCCAGCAGATGGCGACAGAGCCAAAACACTGAAGCTTTCTTT. Translating gives CASRWRQSQNTEAFF.

A few counts support this clone. J is TRBJ2-7 and V is TRBV18; 10 bases line up with TRBD1. J gave up 5 bases and V 3 bases, and 7 bases lay outside the gene matches. This CDR3 spans 15 amino acids. In germline, CDR1 is KGHSH, CDR2 LQKENI. CDR3 residues: CASSPTGQGGDEQYF. CDR3 nucleotide sequence: TGTGCCAGCTCACCCACCGGACAGGGGGGCGACGAGCAGTACTTC.

A note on this clone: Compared with germline, one end of the junction differs, possibly owing to a read error. The chain joins TRBV5-1 to TRBJ2-6; tentatively, D is TRBD1 (6 bases). CDR3 length: 17 residues. The V gene's germline CDR1 is SGHRS and CDR2 YFSETQ. CDR3 DNA: TGCGCCAGCAGCTTGACAGGGCTAAGCTCTGGGGCCAACGGCCTGACTTTC. Protein sequence: CASSLTGLSSGANGLTF.

A note on this clone: At one end the junction does not follow the germline gene, possibly because of a read error. The gene calls are TRBV4-1 and TRBJ1-6; D gene ambiguous. The CDR3 runs 15 residues. Per germline, CDR1 MGHRA and CDR2 YSYEKL. The DNA of the CDR3 is TGCGCCATCAGCCAAGAGCCCCAGGTTAATTCACCCCTCCACTTT. The encoded protein is CAISQEPQVNSPLHF.

The chain uses TRBV15 and TRBJ2-1, with unresolved D. V lost 0 bases, J lost 4 bases, and 10 bases lay in between. The CDR3 is 15 amino acids. The germline V gene encodes CDR1 LNHNV and CDR2 YYDKDF (reference sequence). CDR3 protein: CATSRDPPPYNEQFF. In nucleotides, the CDR3 is TGTGCCACCAGCAGAGATCCCCCCCCATACAATGAGCAGTTCTTC. Using reference TRBV15 and TRBJ2-1 for the parts outside the CDR3, the full variable domain is DAMVIQNPRYQVTQFGKPVTLSCSQTLNHNVMYWYQQKSSQAPKLLFHYYDKDFNNEADTPDNFQSRRPNTSFCFLDIRSPGLGDTAMYLCATSRDPPPYNEQFFGPGTRLTVL.

This chain joins TRBV5-5 and TRBJ1-1; D may be TRBD1 (6 bases). Germline V lookup: CDR1 SGHKS, CDR2 YYEKEE (reference sequence). CDR3 length: 14 residues. Between the trimmed V and J ends, which lost 6 bases and 11 bases, there was a span of 23 bases. The CDR3 DNA is TGTGCCAGCAACCCGGGACATCGGGGCGATAGGGCTTTCTTT. Residues: CASNPGHRGDRAFF.

The genes are TRBV12-5 and TRBJ1-1; 7 nucleotides agree with TRBD1. CDR3 length: 14 amino acids. The germline V gene encodes CDR1 LGHNT and CDR2 FRNRAP. V shed 6 bases and J 7 bases; nucleotides not matched to a gene: 11. The CDR3 here is CASGHPDRKGEAFF. The CDR3 DNA follows: TGTGCTAGTGGCCACCCGGACAGGAAGGGTGAAGCTTTCTTT.

This sequence joins TRBV28 and TRBJ1-5; D is possibly TRBD1 (5 bases). Per the germline V gene, CDR1 is MDHEN and CDR2 is SYDVKM. V lost 6 bases to trimming and J lost 6 bases, with 18 bases between them. The CDR3 is 15 residues long. CDR3 DNA: TGTGCCAGCAGAGCACCGCAGGGAGGGATTCAGCCCCAGCATTTT. Its translation is CASRAPQGGIQPQHF.

This clone has a single count. The V call is TRBV25-1, the J call TRBJ1-6; 7 bases are a match to TRBD1. The length of the CDR3 is 15 residues. The germline V gene has CDR1 MGHDK and CDR2 SYGVNS. Trimming at V came to 0 bases and at J to 6 bases, leaving 2 bases not matched to a gene. The CDR3 DNA reads TGTGCCAGCAGTGAATATAGACAGGGTAATTCACCCCTCCACTTT. Protein: CASSEYRQGNSPLHF.

V is TRBV19 and J is TRBJ1-1, with D possibly being TRBD1 (6 bases). The V gene's germline CDR1 is LNHDA and CDR2 SQIVND (reference sequence). The CDR3 is 14 residues long. Trimming cost V 5 bases and J 5 bases, with 15 bases left between them. CDR3 DNA sequence: TGTGCCAGTAGTTCGGGGAGGGGGGTTACTGAAGCTTTCTTT. Its protein product is CASSSGRGVTEAFF.

The genes are TRBV6-1 and TRBJ2-2; possible D gene TRBD1, 6 bases. Germline CDR1 reads MNHNS; CDR2 reads SASEGT. CDR3 length: 16 amino acids. Trimming stripped 4 bases from V and 0 bases from J, with 12 bases between. For the CDR3, the DNA is TGTGCCAGCAGTGTTTTCAGGGGCCCGAACACCGGGGAGCTGTTTTTT. Translating gives CASSVFRGPNTGELFF.

This sequence joins TRBV9 and TRBJ2-1; the match to TRBD1 covers 8 bases. The CDR3 runs 15 residues. V lost 4 bases, J lost 2 bases, and 5 bases stayed unmatched. In germline, CDR1 is SGDLS, CDR2 YYNGEE. The CDR3 loop reads CASSPGQVAYNEQFF. The CDR3 DNA is TGTGCCAGCAGCCCGGGACAGGTTGCCTACAATGAGCAGTTCTTC.

This sequence joins TRBV5-4 and TRBJ1-2; no firm D call. Trimming removed 0 bases from V and 14 bases from J, with 17 bases in between. CDR1 SGHNT and CDR2 YYREEE come from the germline V gene (reference sequence). This CDR3 has 13 amino acids. CDR3 amino acids: CASSLGTAPSGTF. In DNA, the CDR3 is TGTGCCAGCAGCTTGGGGACTGCCCCGTCGGGGACCTTC.